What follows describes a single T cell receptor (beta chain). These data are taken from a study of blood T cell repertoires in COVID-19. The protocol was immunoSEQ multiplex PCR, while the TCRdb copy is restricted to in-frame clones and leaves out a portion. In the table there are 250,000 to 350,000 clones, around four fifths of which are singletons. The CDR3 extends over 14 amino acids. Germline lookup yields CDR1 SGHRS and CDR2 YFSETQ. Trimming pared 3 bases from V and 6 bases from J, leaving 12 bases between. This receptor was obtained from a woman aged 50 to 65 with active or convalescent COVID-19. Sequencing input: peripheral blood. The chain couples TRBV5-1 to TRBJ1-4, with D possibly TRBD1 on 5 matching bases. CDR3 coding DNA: TGCGCCAGCAGCTCCAGCGGGGGTTATGAAAAACTGTTTTTT. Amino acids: CASSSSGGYEKLFF.